This is a list of T cell receptor beta chains from one sample in a study of blood T cell repertoires in COVID-19. Generated by immunoSEQ multiplex PCR, the TCRdb table keeps only in-frame clones and is missing some. The sample consists of some 100,000 clones, approximately 74% of them appearing once. Source material: peripheral blood. The source of these receptors is a man in his 70s with COVID-19, enrolled during active disease. Both conserved end residues are part of each CDR3. The D gene is left open where the match is weak. The size of a clone is reported for some rows only, either as once, few or many, or as a class for expanded clones.

J: TRBJ2-7; length: 15; size: .; D: TRBD2; V: TRBV2; DNA: TGTGCCAGCATCCTAATACTAGCGGGAGCCAACGAGCAGTACTTC; CDR3: CASILILAGANEQYF
J: TRBJ2-2; length: 14; size: .; D: TRBD1; V: TRBV2; DNA: TGTGCCAGCAGTACAGGGGGCCGCACCGGGGAGCTGTTTTTT; CDR3: CASSTGGRTGELFF
J: TRBJ2-5; length: 18; size: once; D: .; V: TRBV19; DNA: TGTGCCAGTAGTATCCACCTCCGACGGGGGGCTTTTCAAGAGACCCAGTACTTC; CDR3: CASSIHLRRGAFQETQYF
J: TRBJ1-4; length: 14; size: .; D: TRBD1; V: TRBV11-2; DNA: TGTGCCAGCAGCCCACAGGGGGCTGGTGAAAAACTGTTTTTT; CDR3: CASSPQGAGEKLFF
J: TRBJ1-2; length: 18; size: .; D: TRBD1; V: TRBV7-2; DNA: TGTGCCAGCAGCTTAGTTGTAGGGGGCGCGTCCGGTAACTATGGCTACACCTTC; CDR3: CASSLVVGGASGNYGYTF
J: TRBJ1-2; length: 13; size: few; D: .; V: TRBV12-3/TRBV12-4; DNA: TGTGCCAGCCTCACAACCGGGACATTCGGCTACACCTTC; CDR3: CASLTTGTFGYTF
J: TRBJ2-7; length: 15; size: .; D: TRBD1; V: TRBV30; DNA: TGTGCCTGGACCCAACCCGGGCGACAGGGGAACGAGCAGTACTTC; CDR3: CAWTQPGRQGNEQYF
J: TRBJ1-1; length: 16; size: .; D: .; V: TRBV11-2; DNA: TGTGCCAGCAGCTTTCAATTTAGCGGGGAGAACACTGAAGCTTTCTTT; CDR3: CASSFQFSGENTEAFF
J: TRBJ1-1; length: 14; size: .; D: .; V: TRBV10-3; DNA: TGTGCCATCAGTTCGGACAGTATGAACACTGAAGCTTTCTTT; CDR3: CAISSDSMNTEAFF
J: TRBJ2-7; length: 15; size: .; D: TRBD2; V: TRBV7-2; DNA: TGTGCCAGCAGCGGACTTCCGGGAGGGCCGTACGAGCAGTACTTC; CDR3: CASSGLPGGPYEQYF
J: TRBJ1-5; length: 16; size: .; D: .; V: TRBV5-8; DNA: TGTGCCAGCAGCTTAGGGACATTGGGAAGCAATCAGCCCCAGCATTTT; CDR3: CASSLGTLGSNQPQHF
J: TRBJ2-7; length: 15; size: many; D: .; V: TRBV5-1; DNA: TGCGCCAGCAGCTTGGTTGCAGGGTGGGTGTACGAGCAGTACTTC; CDR3: CASSLVAGWVYEQYF
J: TRBJ2-3; length: 13; size: few; D: TRBD2; V: TRBV15; DNA: TGTGCCACTAACGGGCGGGGGACAGATACGCAGTATTTT; CDR3: CATNGRGTDTQYF
J: TRBJ1-2; length: 14; size: .; D: .; V: TRBV28; DNA: TGTGCCAGCACCGTAGCCGGGGACTCCTATGGCTACACCTTC; CDR3: CASTVAGDSYGYTF
J: TRBJ2-7; length: 15; size: .; D: .; V: TRBV7-3; DNA: TGTGCCAGCAGCTTCAACAGCGGACCCTCCTACGAGCAGTACTTC; CDR3: CASSFNSGPSYEQYF
J: TRBJ2-7; length: 15; size: .; D: .; V: TRBV7-2; DNA: TGTGCCAGCAGCTTAGCCGGGAGCGGGTCCTACGAGCAGTACTTC; CDR3: CASSLAGSGSYEQYF
J: TRBJ2-1; length: 14; size: .; D: .; V: TRBV30; DNA: TGTGCCTGGAGTGTAAGGGGGTACTACAATGAGCAGTTCTTC; CDR3: CAWSVRGYYNEQFF
J: TRBJ1-6; length: 12; size: few; D: .; V: TRBV12-3/TRBV12-4; DNA: TGTGCCAGCAGTTTTGAGGGTTCACCCCTCCACTTT; CDR3: CASSFEGSPLHF
J: TRBJ2-1; length: 16; size: .; D: TRBD2; V: TRBV5-4; DNA: TGTGCCAGCAGCCTCCGACTAGCGGGAGGGCAGAATGAGCAGTTCTTC; CDR3: CASSLRLAGGQNEQFF
J: TRBJ1-2; length: 16; size: once; D: TRBD1; V: TRBV15; DNA: TGTGCCACCAGCAGAGGACAGGGGGCGCAAAACTATGGCTACACCTTC; CDR3: CATSRGQGAQNYGYTF
J: TRBJ1-5; length: 15; size: few; D: .; V: TRBV30; DNA: TGTGCCTGGAGTGTGTTTTCGTCAGGCGTCCAGCCCCAGCATTTT; CDR3: CAWSVFSSGVQPQHF
J: TRBJ1-5; length: 15; size: many; D: .; V: TRBV19; DNA: TGTGCCAGTAGTATATGGCAGGGAGGTAATCAGCCCCAGCATTTT; CDR3: CASSIWQGGNQPQHF
J: TRBJ2-7; length: 10; size: .; D: TRBD1; V: TRBV20-1; DNA: TGCAGTGCTGATACAGGGGTGCAGTACTTC; CDR3: CSADTGVQYF
J: TRBJ1-2; length: 14; size: .; D: .; V: TRBV28; DNA: TGTGCCAGCAGCCTATCGGGGGGGAGGGTTGGCTACACCTTC; CDR3: CASSLSGGRVGYTF
J: TRBJ2-2; length: 16; size: few; D: TRBD2; V: TRBV10-3; DNA: TGTGCCTCAAGGGGGACTAGCGGGAGAGGTACCGGGGAGCTGTTTTTT; CDR3: CASRGTSGRGTGELFF
J: TRBJ1-4; length: 17; size: few; D: .; V: TRBV4-3; DNA: TGCGCCAGCAGCCAAGAGGCCGAATTCGCAACTAATGAAAAACTGTTTTTT; CDR3: CASSQEAEFATNEKLFF
J: TRBJ2-1; length: 18; size: once; D: TRBD2; V: TRBV6-2/TRBV6-3; DNA: TGTGCCAGCAGTTCCCTCCCGGGGCGGGGGAGCTCCTACAATGAGCAGTTCTTC; CDR3: CASSSLPGRGSSYNEQFF
J: TRBJ2-7; length: 15; size: once; D: .; V: TRBV5-1; DNA: TGCGCCAGCAGCTTAAGGCCTTTGACAGGACACGAGCAGTACTTC; CDR3: CASSLRPLTGHEQYF
J: TRBJ2-7; length: 13; size: once; D: .; V: TRBV5-1; DNA: TGCGCCAGCAGCTTCACCCGCTCTCAGGAGCAGTACTTC; CDR3: CASSFTRSQEQYF
J: TRBJ2-1; length: 15; size: .; D: TRBD2; V: TRBV7-3; DNA: TGTGCCAGCAGCTCACGGATCGCGGGAGCCAATGAGCAGTTCTTC; CDR3: CASSSRIAGANEQFF